The 27 T cell receptor beta chains below come from one sample, sequenced in a study of T cell clusters in autoimmune cytopenias. Each sample's input was roughly 270 ng genomic DNA, roughly 38,000 genome equivalents. TRB rearrangements were amplified by touch-down multiplex PCR with mixed TRB-A/B primers. TCRdb re-called the multiplex PCR reads; every CDR3 protein appears as one record, without DNA. This table holds 5,000 to 6,500 distinct CDR3 sequences. What was sequenced was peripheral blood. Source of these receptors: a human donor with an autoimmune cytopenia or autoimmune hepatitis (not recorded which).

The CDR3 reads CATSDSGLKNNEQFF. The chain joins TRBV6-4 to TRBJ2-1; the TCRdb call, TRBD2, lacks DNA for checking. Germline CDR1 MRHNA, CDR2 SNTAGT. This CDR3 region has 15 residues.

The V and J genes are TRBV10-3 and TRBJ1-4; TCRdb's D call of TRBD1 is untestable without DNA. Germline CDR1 and CDR2: ENHRY and SYGVKD. CDR3 length: 17 residues. The CDR3 sequence is CAISETTGGPANEKLFF.

The chain carries TRBV5-1 and TRBJ1-6. Germline V gives CDR1 SGHRS, CDR2 YFSETQ. The CDR3 is 18 residues long. This CDR3 is CASSQDSGFGSYNSPLHF.

The chain joins TRBV7-2 to TRBJ1-4; the TCRdb call, TRBD1, lacks DNA for checking. CDR3 length: 15 residues. The germline V gene encodes CDR1 SGHTA and CDR2 FQGNSA. Here the CDR3 reads CASSPTADRVEKLFF.

This chain links TRBV27 with TRBJ1-1. The V gene's germline CDR1 is MNHEY and CDR2 SMNVEV (reference sequence). The CDR3 covers 19 residues. The CDR3 sequence: CASSLLNPSKGGSHTEAFF.

The chain joins TRBV5-4 to TRBJ1-6; TCRdb's D gene call, TRBD1, goes unchecked for lack of DNA. This CDR3 is built from 15 residues. Germline V gives CDR1 SGHNT, CDR2 YYREEE (reference sequence). CDR3 amino acids: CASSFLGQVDSPLHF.

This clonotype shows up as medium-sized by frequency. The chain has TRBV27 and TRBJ2-6; TCRdb indicates TRBD1, and absent DNA this call remains unverified. This CDR3 region has 16 residues. In germline, CDR1 is MNHEY, CDR2 SMNVEV (reference sequence). The CDR3 loop reads CASSLLPGTGANVLTF.

V is TRBV20-1 and J is TRBJ1-5. The V gene's germline CDR1 is DFQATT and CDR2 SNEGSKA (reference sequence). The CDR3 is made up of 12 amino acids. The CDR3: CSARRGNQPQHF.

The V call is TRBV7-2, the J call TRBJ1-3; TCRdb's D gene call, TRBD1, goes unchecked for lack of DNA. This CDR3 contains 15 residues. The germline V gene has CDR1 SGHTA and CDR2 FQGNSA. The CDR3 spells CASSLQGAFGNTIYF.

The J gene is TRBJ1-1, the V gene TRBV6-6; TCRdb indicates TRBD1, and absent DNA this call remains unverified. The V gene's germline CDR1 is MNHNY and CDR2 SVGAGI (reference sequence). This CDR3 is 15 amino acids long. The CDR3 sequence: CASSYYPGGYTEAFF.

This clonotype is called medium-sized based on its frequency. The chain is built from TRBV30 and TRBJ2-7. Germline loops: CDR1 GTSNPN, CDR2 SVGIG (reference sequence). CDR3 length equals 13 residues. The CDR3: CAWSVGRTGEQYF.

J is TRBJ2-5 and V is TRBV7-6; as DNA is missing, the TRBD1 call by TCRdb cannot be tested. CDR1 is SGHVS and CDR2 is FNYEAQ in the germline V gene. The length of the CDR3 is 15 residues. The CDR3 reads CASSLATGAPGTQYF.

Judged by frequency, this clonotype is medium-sized. The chain is built from TRBV6-5 and TRBJ1-6; TCRdb indicates TRBD1, and absent DNA this call remains unverified. The CDR3 is made up of 14 amino acids. Germline CDR1 and CDR2: MNHEY and SVGAGI. CDR3 protein: CASTVGTGQSPLHF.

This clonotype is deemed medium-sized by its frequency. The J gene is TRBJ1-1, the V gene TRBV19; as DNA is missing, the TRBD1 call by TCRdb cannot be tested. Germline CDR1 and CDR2: LNHDA and SQIVND (reference sequence). The CDR3 sequence is 12 residues long. CDR3 in amino acids: CATQPGGREAFF.

Frequency places this clonotype as medium-sized (0.01 to 0.1%). The chain uses TRBV19 and TRBJ1-5. This CDR3 spans 16 amino acids. The germline gives CDR1 LNHDA, CDR2 SQIVND (reference sequence). The CDR3 sequence: CASSIGQGLFNQPQHF.

The chain couples TRBV7-6 to TRBJ2-7; TCRdb selects TRBD2, and the lack of DNA leaves this call unchecked. The CDR3 totals 14 residues. The V gene's germline CDR1 is SGHVS and CDR2 FNYEAQ. The CDR3 spells CASSLGGSPYEQYF. Using reference TRBV7-6 and TRBJ2-7 for the parts outside the CDR3, the full variable domain is GAGVSQSPRYKVTKRGQDVALRCDPISGHVSLYWYRQALGQGPEFLTYFNYEAQQDKSGLPNDRFSAERPEGSISTLTIQRTEQRDSAMYRCASSLGGSPYEQYFGPGTRLTVT.

This clonotype is identified as medium-sized from frequency. The chain is built from TRBV5-5 and TRBJ2-7. From germline, CDR1 is SGHKS and CDR2 YYEKEE (reference sequence). This CDR3 region has 12 residues. This CDR3 reads CASSLGGYEQYF.

This clonotype is identified as medium-sized from frequency. This chain links TRBV6-5 with TRBJ2-3; TCRdb indicates TRBD2, and absent DNA this call remains unverified. The CDR3 covers 16 residues. CDR1 and CDR2 (germline): MNHEY, SVGAGI. The CDR3 region is CASSGTSGLHTDTQYF.

This clonotype is deemed medium-sized by its frequency. V gene TRBV19 combines with J gene TRBJ2-3; TCRdb's assignment of TRBD1 cannot be checked, as there is no DNA. The CDR3 length is 15 residues. Germline CDR1 is LNHDA and CDR2 is SQIVND (reference sequence). The CDR3 sequence is CASTYGGLSTDTQYF.

The gene calls are TRBV7-3 and TRBJ1-1; TCRdb picks TRBD1, but there is no DNA to check that call. The V gene's germline CDR1 is SGHTA and CDR2 FQGTGA. This CDR3 is 13 amino acids long. The CDR3 region is CASSLTVTQGGFF.

This clonotype is labeled medium-sized based on frequency. The V and J genes are TRBV6-5 and TRBJ2-7; lacking DNA, the TRBD1 call made by TCRdb goes unchecked. The V gene's germline CDR1 is MNHEY and CDR2 SVGAGI. The CDR3 has 12 residues. This CDR3 is CASSHRGQEQYF.

Measured by frequency, this clonotype is medium-sized. The chain links TRBV29-1 to TRBJ2-7. Germline lookup yields CDR1 SQVTM and CDR2 ANQGSEA. The CDR3 contains 11 residues. The CDR3 is CSVKGIDEQYF.

According to its frequency, this clonotype is medium-sized. The rearrangement uses TRBV19 and TRBJ2-7; the TRBD1 assignment by TCRdb is unverifiable without DNA. The CDR3 totals 14 residues. CDR1 and CDR2 (germline): LNHDA, SQIVND (reference sequence). CDR3 sequence reads: CASSPRTGRYEQYF.

The V and J genes are TRBV5-1 and TRBJ2-3; TCRdb reports TRBD2, a call that lacks DNA to check it against. The CDR3 loop spans 15 amino acids. CDR1 and CDR2 from the germline V gene are SGHRS and YFSETQ. The CDR3 protein is CASSLSGTHGDTQYF.

The chain uses TRBV5-6 and TRBJ1-2; TCRdb's D call, TRBD1, is unchecked because there is no DNA. The length of the CDR3 is 14 residues. CDR1 is SGHDT, CDR2 YYEEEE, per germline. CDR3 region: CASSRGTGPYGYTF.

By frequency, this clonotype registers medium-sized. The chain has TRBV18 and TRBJ1-3. Per the germline V gene, CDR1 is KGHSH and CDR2 is LQKENI. This CDR3 region has 15 residues. The CDR3: CASSPLDNSGNTIYF.

This sequence joins TRBV5-4 and TRBJ2-7. Per the germline V gene, CDR1 is SGHNT and CDR2 is YYREEE (reference sequence). The CDR3 loop spans 11 amino acids. The CDR3 spells CASSLNSEQYF.